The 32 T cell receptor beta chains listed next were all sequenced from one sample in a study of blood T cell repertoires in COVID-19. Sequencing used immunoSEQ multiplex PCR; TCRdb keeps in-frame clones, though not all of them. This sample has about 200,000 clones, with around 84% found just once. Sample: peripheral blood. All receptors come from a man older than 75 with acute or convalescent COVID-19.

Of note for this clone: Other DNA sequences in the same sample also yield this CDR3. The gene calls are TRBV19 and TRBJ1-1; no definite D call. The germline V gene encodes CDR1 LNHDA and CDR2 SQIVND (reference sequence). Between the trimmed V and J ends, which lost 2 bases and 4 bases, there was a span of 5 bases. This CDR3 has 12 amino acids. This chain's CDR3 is CASSITGTEAFF. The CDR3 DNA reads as TGTGCCAGTAGTATAACCGGCACTGAAGCTTTCTTT.

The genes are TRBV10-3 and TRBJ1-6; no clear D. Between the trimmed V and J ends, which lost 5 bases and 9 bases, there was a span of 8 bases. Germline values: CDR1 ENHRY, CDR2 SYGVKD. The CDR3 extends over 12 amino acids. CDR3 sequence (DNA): TGTGCCATCAGTCAGGCGGGTTCACCCCTCCACTTT. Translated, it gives CAISQAGSPLHF.

The CDR3 nucleotides read TGTGCCATCAGTGGGACTAGCGGAACCGGCACAGATACGCAGTATTTT. It translates to CAISGTSGTGTDTQYF. The rearrangement joins TRBV10-3 to TRBJ2-3; 10 bases align to TRBD2. Germline assignment: CDR1 ENHRY and CDR2 SYGVKD. The CDR3 totals 16 residues. V shed 4 bases, J shed 1 base, and the junction held 5 bases outside the gene matches.

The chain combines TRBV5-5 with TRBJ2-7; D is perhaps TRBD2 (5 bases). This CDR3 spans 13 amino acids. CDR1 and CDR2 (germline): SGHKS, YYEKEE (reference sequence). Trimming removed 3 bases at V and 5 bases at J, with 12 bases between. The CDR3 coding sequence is TGTGCCAGCAGCTCCTATACTAGTCACGAGCAGTACTTC. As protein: CASSSYTSHEQYF.

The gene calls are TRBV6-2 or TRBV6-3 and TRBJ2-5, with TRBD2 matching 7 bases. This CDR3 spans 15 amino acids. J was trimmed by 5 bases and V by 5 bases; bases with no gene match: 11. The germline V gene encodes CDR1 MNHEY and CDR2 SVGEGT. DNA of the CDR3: TGTGCCAGCAGTGTTGCGGGAGTAGATAGTGAGACCCAGTACTTC. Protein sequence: CASSVAGVDSETQYF.

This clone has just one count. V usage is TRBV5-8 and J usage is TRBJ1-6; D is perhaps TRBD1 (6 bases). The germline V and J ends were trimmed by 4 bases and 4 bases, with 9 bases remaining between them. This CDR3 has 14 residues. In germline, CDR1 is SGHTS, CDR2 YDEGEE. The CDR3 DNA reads TGTGCCAGCAGCCCCACAGGGTATAATTCACCCCTCCACTTT. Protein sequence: CASSPTGYNSPLHF.

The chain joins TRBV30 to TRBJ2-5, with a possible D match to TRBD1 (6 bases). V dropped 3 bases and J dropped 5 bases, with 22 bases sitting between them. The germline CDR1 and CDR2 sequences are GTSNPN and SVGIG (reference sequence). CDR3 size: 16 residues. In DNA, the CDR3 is TGTGCCTGGAGCGACGGGATCAGGGGCTCGAGGGAGACCCAGTACTTC. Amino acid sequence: CAWSDGIRGSRETQYF.

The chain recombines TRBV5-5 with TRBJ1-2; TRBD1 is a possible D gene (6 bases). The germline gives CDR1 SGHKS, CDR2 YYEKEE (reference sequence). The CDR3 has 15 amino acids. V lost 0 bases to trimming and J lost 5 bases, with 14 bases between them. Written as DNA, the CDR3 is TGTGCCAGCAGCTTGGGAGGGGGTCTTATGTATGGCTACACCTTC. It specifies CASSLGGGLMYGYTF.

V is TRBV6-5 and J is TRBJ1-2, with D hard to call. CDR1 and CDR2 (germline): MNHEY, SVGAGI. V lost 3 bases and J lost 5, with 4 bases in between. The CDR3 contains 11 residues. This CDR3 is CASSYSYGYTF. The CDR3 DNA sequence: TGTGCCAGCAGTTATTCATATGGCTACACCTTC.

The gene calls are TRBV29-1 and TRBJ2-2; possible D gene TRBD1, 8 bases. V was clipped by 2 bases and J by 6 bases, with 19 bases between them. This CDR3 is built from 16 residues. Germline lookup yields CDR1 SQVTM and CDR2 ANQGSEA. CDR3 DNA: TGCAGCGTTGAATCGGTCCGGACAGGGAGGGCCGGGGAGCTGTTTTTT. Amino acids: CSVESVRTGRAGELFF.

The CDR3 nucleotides read TGTGCCAGCAGCTCTCTTGGAGGGATAGTCTATGGCTACACCTTC. Amino acids: CASSSLGGIVYGYTF. V usage is TRBV5-4 and J usage is TRBJ1-2, with D unresolved. Germline CDR1 and CDR2: SGHNT and YYREEE (reference sequence). V was trimmed by 3 bases and J by 4 bases, leaving 16 bases between them. The CDR3 length is 15 residues.

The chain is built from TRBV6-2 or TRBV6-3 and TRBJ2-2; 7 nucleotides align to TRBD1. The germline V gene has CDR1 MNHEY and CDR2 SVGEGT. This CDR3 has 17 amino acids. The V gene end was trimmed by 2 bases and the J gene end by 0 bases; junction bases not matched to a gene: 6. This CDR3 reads CASSYPVDRANTGELFF. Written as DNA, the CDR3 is TGTGCCAGCAGTTACCCCGTCGACAGGGCGAACACCGGGGAGCTGTTTTTT.

The CDR3 DNA reads TGTGCCAGTAGACAGGATATGACCGGGGAGCTGTTTTTT. Protein sequence: CASRQDMTGELFF. The chain is built from TRBV19 and TRBJ2-2, with D possibly TRBD1 on 5 matching bases. CDR1 is LNHDA and CDR2 is SQIVND in the germline V gene (reference sequence). The CDR3 runs 13 residues. V was pared by 6 bases and J by 5 bases, with 10 bases between.

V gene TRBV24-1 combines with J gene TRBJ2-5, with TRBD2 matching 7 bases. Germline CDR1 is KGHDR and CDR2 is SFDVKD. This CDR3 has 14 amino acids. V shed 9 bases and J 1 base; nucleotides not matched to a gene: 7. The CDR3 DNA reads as TGTGCCACCGCCCGAGCGGGGACCCAAGAGACCCAGTACTTC. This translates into CATARAGTQETQYF.

In nucleotides, the CDR3 is TGTGCCAGCAGCTTAGGCGGCCGGGGATACGTCAGCACAGATACGCAGTATTTT. Translating it yields CASSLGGRGYVSTDTQYF. The chain combines TRBV11-2 with TRBJ2-3, with D perhaps matching TRBD2 (5 bases). CDR1 is SGHAT and CDR2 is FQNNGV in the germline V gene. Trimming removed 1 base at V and 0 bases at J, with 17 bases between. This CDR3 contains 18 residues.

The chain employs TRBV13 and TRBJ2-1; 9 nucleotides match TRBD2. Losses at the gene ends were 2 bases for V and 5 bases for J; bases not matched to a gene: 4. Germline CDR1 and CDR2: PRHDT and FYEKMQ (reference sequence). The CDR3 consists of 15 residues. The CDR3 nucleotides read TGTGCCAGCAGCTTAAGAGCGGGAGGCGACAATGAGCAGTTCTTC. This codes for CASSLRAGGDNEQFF.

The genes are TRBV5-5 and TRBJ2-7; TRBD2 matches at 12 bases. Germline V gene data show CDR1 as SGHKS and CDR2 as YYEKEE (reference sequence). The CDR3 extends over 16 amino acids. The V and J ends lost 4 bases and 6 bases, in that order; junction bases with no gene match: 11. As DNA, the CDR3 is TGTGCCAGCAGCGTGGGAAGACTAGCGGGAGTTGCCGAGCAGTACTTC. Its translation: CASSVGRLAGVAEQYF.

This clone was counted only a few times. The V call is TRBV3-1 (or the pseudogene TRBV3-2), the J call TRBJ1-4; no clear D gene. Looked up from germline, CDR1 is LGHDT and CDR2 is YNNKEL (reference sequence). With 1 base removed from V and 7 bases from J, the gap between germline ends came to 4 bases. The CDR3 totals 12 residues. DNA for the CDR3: TGTGCCAGCAGCCAAGCTCGTGAAAAACTGTTTTTT. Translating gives CASSQAREKLFF.

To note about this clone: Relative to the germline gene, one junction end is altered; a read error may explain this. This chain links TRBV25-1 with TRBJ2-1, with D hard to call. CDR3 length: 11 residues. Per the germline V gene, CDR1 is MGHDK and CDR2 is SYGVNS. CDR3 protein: CASSALRGWVF. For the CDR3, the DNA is TGTGCCAGCAGTGCACTTCGCGGATGGGTCTTC. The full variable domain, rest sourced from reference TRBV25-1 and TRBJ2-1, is EADIYQTPRYLVIGTGKKITLECSQTMGHDKMYWYQQDPGMELHLIHYSYGVNSTEKGDLSSESTVSRIRTEHFPLTLESARPSHTSQYLCASSALRGWVFGPGTRLTVL.

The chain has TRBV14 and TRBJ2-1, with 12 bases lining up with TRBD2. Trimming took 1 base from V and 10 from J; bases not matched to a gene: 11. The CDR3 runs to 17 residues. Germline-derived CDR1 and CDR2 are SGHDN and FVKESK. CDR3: CASSQVAGLAGRREQFF. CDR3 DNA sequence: TGTGCCAGCAGCCAAGTGGCGGGACTAGCGGGCCGCCGCGAGCAGTTCTTC.

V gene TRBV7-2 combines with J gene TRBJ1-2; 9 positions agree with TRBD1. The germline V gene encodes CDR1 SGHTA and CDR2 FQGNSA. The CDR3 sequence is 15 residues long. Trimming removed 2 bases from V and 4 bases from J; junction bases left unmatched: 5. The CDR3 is CASSLQGDRAYGYTF. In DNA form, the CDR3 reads TGTGCCAGCAGCTTACAGGGGGACAGGGCCTATGGCTACACCTTC. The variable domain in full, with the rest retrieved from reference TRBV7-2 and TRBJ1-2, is GAGVSQSPSNKVTEKGKDVELRCDPISGHTALYWYRQSLGQGLEFLIYFQGNSAPDKSGLPSDRFSAERTGGSVSTLTIQRTQQEDSAVYLCASSLQGDRAYGYTFGSGTRLTVV.

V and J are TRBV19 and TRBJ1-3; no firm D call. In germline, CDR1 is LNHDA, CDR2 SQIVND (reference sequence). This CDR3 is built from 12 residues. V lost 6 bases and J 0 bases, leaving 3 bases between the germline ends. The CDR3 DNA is TGTGCCAGTAGGAGCTCTGGAAACACCATATATTTT. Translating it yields CASRSSGNTIYF.

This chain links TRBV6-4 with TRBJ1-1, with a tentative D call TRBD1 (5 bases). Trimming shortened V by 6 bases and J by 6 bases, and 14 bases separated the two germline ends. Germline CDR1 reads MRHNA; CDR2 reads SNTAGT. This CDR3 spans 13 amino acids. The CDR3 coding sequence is TGTGCCAGCAGCGAGCAGGGAACCGCTGAAGCTTTCTTT. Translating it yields CASSEQGTAEAFF.

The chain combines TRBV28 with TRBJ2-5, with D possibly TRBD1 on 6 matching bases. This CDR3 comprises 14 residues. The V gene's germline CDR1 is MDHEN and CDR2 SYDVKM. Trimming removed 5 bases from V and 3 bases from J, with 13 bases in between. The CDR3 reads CASSQHTGKETQYF. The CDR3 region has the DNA TGTGCCAGCAGTCAACATACAGGGAAAGAGACCCAGTACTTC.

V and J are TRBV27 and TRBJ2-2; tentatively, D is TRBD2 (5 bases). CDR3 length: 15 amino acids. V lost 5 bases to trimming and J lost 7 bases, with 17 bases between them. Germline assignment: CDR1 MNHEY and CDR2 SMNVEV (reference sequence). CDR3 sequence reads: CASSQAQGGLGELFF. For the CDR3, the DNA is TGTGCCAGCAGTCAGGCTCAAGGAGGCCTCGGGGAGCTGTTTTTT.

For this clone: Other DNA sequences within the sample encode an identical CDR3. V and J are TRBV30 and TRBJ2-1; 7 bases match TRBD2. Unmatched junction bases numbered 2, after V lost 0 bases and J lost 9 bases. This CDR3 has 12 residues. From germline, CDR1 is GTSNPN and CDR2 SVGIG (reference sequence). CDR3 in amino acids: CAWSVLAREQFF. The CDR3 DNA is TGTGCCTGGAGTGTACTAGCGCGTGAGCAGTTCTTC.

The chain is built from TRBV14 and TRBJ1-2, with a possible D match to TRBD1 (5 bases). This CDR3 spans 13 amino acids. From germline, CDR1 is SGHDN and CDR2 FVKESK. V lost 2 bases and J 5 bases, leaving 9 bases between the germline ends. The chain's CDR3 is CASSQQGGYGYTF. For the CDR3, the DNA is TGTGCCAGCAGCCAACAGGGTGGTTATGGCTACACCTTC.

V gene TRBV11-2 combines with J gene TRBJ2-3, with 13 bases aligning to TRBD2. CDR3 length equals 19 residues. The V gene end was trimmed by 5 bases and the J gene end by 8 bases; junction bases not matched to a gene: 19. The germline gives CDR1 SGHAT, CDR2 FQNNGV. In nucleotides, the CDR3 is TGTGCCAGCAGCCTGAACCCCCGGACTAGCGGGAGTAGTTCCCTTACGCAGTATTTT. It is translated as CASSLNPRTSGSSSLTQYF. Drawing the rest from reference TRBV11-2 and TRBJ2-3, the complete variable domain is EAGVAQSPRYKIIEKRQSVAFWCNPISGHATLYWYQQILGQGPKLLIQFQNNGVVDDSQLPKDRFSAERLKGVDSTLKIQPAKLEDSAVYLCASSLNPRTSGSSSLTQYFGPGTRLTVL.

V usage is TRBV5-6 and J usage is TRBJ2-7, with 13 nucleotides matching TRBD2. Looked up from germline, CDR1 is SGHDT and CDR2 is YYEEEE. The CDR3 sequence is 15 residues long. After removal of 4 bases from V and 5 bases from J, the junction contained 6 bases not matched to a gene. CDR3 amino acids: CASSLRTSGSDEQYF. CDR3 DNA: TGTGCCAGCAGCCTCCGGACTAGCGGGAGTGACGAGCAGTACTTC.

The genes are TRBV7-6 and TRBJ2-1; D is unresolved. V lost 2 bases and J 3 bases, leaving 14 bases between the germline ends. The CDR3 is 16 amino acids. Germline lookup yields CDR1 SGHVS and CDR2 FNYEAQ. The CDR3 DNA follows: TGTGCCAGCAGCTTAATTGCTAGAATCGGCTACAATGAGCAGTTCTTC. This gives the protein CASSLIARIGYNEQFF.

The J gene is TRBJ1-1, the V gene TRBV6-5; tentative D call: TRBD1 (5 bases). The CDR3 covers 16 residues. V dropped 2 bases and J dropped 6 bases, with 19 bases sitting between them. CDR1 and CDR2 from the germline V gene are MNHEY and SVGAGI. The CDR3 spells CASSYVQASGGAEAFF. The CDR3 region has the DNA TGTGCCAGCAGTTACGTCCAGGCTTCGGGGGGGGCTGAAGCTTTCTTT.

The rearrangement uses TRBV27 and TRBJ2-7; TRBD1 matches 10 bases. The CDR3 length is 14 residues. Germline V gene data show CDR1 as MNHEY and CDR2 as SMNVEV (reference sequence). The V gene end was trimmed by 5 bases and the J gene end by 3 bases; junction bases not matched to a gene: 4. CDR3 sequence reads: CASSDRDRGYEQYF. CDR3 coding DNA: TGTGCCAGCAGTGACCGGGACAGGGGCTACGAGCAGTACTTC.